Below are 8 T cell receptor beta chains sequenced from a single sample in a study of follicular helper T cells after annual influenza vaccination. Stated time point: 2014-2015 season, pre-vaccination. The method was immunoSEQ multiplex PCR; TCRdb's version includes in-frame clones alone and lacks a portion of them. The sample yields 8,000 to 8,500 clones, roughly 80% seen once. This specimen was CXCR5+ CD38- circulating T follicular helper cells from blood, taken on the day of influenza vaccination. This sample's subset: circulating Tfh, non-naive CD4+CXCR5+PD-1+ (ICOS+CD38+ or ICOS-CD38-). These TCRs come from an adult who received the influenza vaccine.

The V and J genes are TRBV4-2 and TRBJ2-7, with 8 bases matching TRBD2. Per germline, CDR1 LGHNA and CDR2 YNFKEQ. The CDR3 length is 16 residues. J lost 1 base, V lost 5 bases, and 10 bases had no gene match. CDR3: CASSLVLAGGSYEQYF. The CDR3, as DNA: TGTGCCAGCAGCTTGGTTCTCGCGGGGGGTTCCTACGAGCAGTACTTC.

This clone was observed once. J is TRBJ2-3 and V is TRBV5-1, with 8 positions matching TRBD2. The CDR3 contains 14 residues. Germline-derived CDR1 and CDR2 are SGHRS and YFSETQ. With V trimmed by 2 bases and J by 5 bases, 4 bases remained unmatched. CDR3 nucleotide sequence: TGCGCCAGCAGCTTTAGCGGGGAAGGAGATACGCAGTATTTT. Translated, it gives CASSFSGEGDTQYF.

The V and J genes are TRBV6-1 and TRBJ1-5; a possible D gene is TRBD1 (5 bases). CDR1 is MNHNS and CDR2 is SASEGT in the germline V gene. V lost 6 bases, J lost 5 bases, and 17 bases lay in between. This CDR3 is 15 amino acids long. The CDR3 loop reads CASRIRGTADQPQHF. The CDR3 nucleotides read TGTGCCAGCAGGATCCGTGGGACTGCGGATCAGCCCCAGCATTTT.

The rearrangement joins TRBV18 to TRBJ2-7; D is ambiguous. Trimming pared 3 bases from V and 3 bases from J, leaving 9 bases between. CDR1 and CDR2 from the germline V gene are KGHSH and LQKENI. This CDR3 has 13 amino acids. CDR3 residues: CASSPTKDYEQYF. The CDR3 DNA follows: TGTGCCAGCTCACCCACAAAAGACTACGAGCAGTACTTC.

This chain joins TRBV5-1 and TRBJ2-7; a possible D gene is TRBD2 (6 bases). V lost 1 base and J 2 bases, leaving 10 bases between the germline ends. Germline assignment: CDR1 SGHRS and CDR2 YFSETQ. The CDR3 loop spans 14 amino acids. CDR3 loop: CASSLQGGTYEQYF. CDR3 bases: TGCGCCAGCAGCTTGCAGGGAGGAACCTACGAGCAGTACTTC.

The sample holds one count of this clone. This chain links TRBV7-3 with TRBJ2-1; 9 nucleotides line up with TRBD2. The V gene end was trimmed by 4 bases and the J gene end by 9 bases; junction bases not matched to a gene: 13. This CDR3 contains 16 residues. CDR1 and CDR2 (germline): SGHTA, FQGTGA. The CDR3 sequence: CASSSARGGGASEQFF. The CDR3 DNA sequence: TGTGCCAGCAGCTCGGCGCGCGGCGGGGGGGCGAGTGAGCAGTTCTTC. The full variable domain, in which reference TRBV7-3 and TRBJ2-1 provide the parts outside the CDR3, is GAGVSQTPSNKVTEKGKYVELRCDPISGHTALYWYRQSLGQGPEFLIYFQGTGAADDSGLPNDRFFAVRPEGSVSTLKIQRTERGDSAVYLCASSSARGGGASEQFFGPGTRLTVL.

The genes are TRBV6-5 and TRBJ1-2, with D perhaps matching TRBD1 (5 bases). The CDR3 consists of 13 residues. Looked up from germline, CDR1 is MNHEY and CDR2 is SVGAGI. V lost 5 bases and J 7 bases, leaving 14 bases between the germline ends. CDR3 loop: CASSLHGRGGYTF. The CDR3 DNA reads as TGTGCCAGCAGTCTCCATGGGAGGGGTGGCTACACCTTC.

The rearrangement joins TRBV2 to TRBJ2-7; D call uncertain. This CDR3 is built from 14 residues. CDR1 is SNHLY and CDR2 is FYNNEI in the germline V gene. Trimming removed 3 bases at V and 1 base at J, with 10 bases between. The CDR3 reads CASSEARVSYEQYF. As DNA, the CDR3 is TGTGCCAGCAGTGAGGCACGAGTTTCCTACGAGCAGTACTTC.